These 16 T cell receptor beta chains share one sample of origin, sequenced in a study of human thymus T cells. Thymic material originated from resections removed in the course of corrective heart surgery. The table came from immunoSEQ multiplex PCR; TCRdb's copy has only in-frame clones and leaves some out. The sample has around 120,000 clones; about 93% are singletons. The sequenced sample was thymus tissue. Receptors originate from a boy under two years old with a congenital heart defect but otherwise immunologically healthy.

There are a few counts of this clone. This chain joins TRBV11-2 and TRBJ2-7; D possibly corresponds to TRBD1 (5 bases). V dropped 5 bases and J dropped 5 bases, with 13 bases sitting between them. The CDR3 totals 13 residues. Per the germline V gene, CDR1 is SGHAT and CDR2 is FQNNGV. CDR3 in amino acids: CASSHQGMDEQYF. The CDR3 DNA reads as TGTGCCAGCAGCCACCAGGGAATGGACGAGCAGTACTTC.

This chain joins TRBV30 and TRBJ2-3; 9 bases align to TRBD2. The CDR3 contains 11 residues. V shed 5 bases and J 10 bases; nucleotides not matched to a gene: 4. Germline V gene data show CDR1 as GTSNPN and CDR2 as SVGIG (reference sequence). The DNA of the CDR3 is TGTGCCTGGGTGACTAGCGGCGCGCAGTATTTT. It translates to CAWVTSGAQYF.

This chain links TRBV6-5 with TRBJ2-4; D possibly corresponds to TRBD2 (5 bases). Trimming shortened V by 2 bases and J by 0 bases, and 8 bases separated the two germline ends. Germline lookup yields CDR1 MNHEY and CDR2 SVGAGI. The CDR3 covers 15 residues. The CDR3 bases are TGTGCCAGCAGTTACAACGGGGAAGCCAAAAACATTCAGTACTTC. As protein: CASSYNGEAKNIQYF.

This clone was seen once. The chain links TRBV30 to TRBJ2-1, with D possibly being TRBD1 (5 bases). The CDR3 is made up of 12 amino acids. V lost 0 bases and J lost 15, with 15 bases in between. The V gene's germline CDR1 is GTSNPN and CDR2 SVGIG (reference sequence). DNA of the CDR3: TGTGCCTGGAGTGTAGCCAGGGTGGCAACGTTCTTC. Its protein is CAWSVARVATFF.

The chain employs TRBV6-4 and TRBJ2-1, with 12 bases that match TRBD2. The CDR3 is made up of 15 amino acids. The trim removed 5 bases at V and 7 bases at J, leaving 6 bases unmatched. The germline gives CDR1 MRHNA, CDR2 SNTAGT. CDR3 DNA sequence: TGTGCCAGCAGTCCTGGACTAGCGGGGAAAAATGAGCAGTTCTTC. It is translated as CASSPGLAGKNEQFF.

This chain uses TRBV28 with TRBJ2-5; TRBD1 might be the D (5 bases). Near its end, the DNA agrees better with TRBJ2-7, so the J call may be wrong. The CDR3 runs 11 residues. Germline loops: CDR1 MDHEN, CDR2 SYDVKM. In DNA, the CDR3 is TGTGCCAGTTTCCATAGGGGCGAGCAGTACTTC. Its protein is CASFHRGEQYF.

J is TRBJ2-3 and V is TRBV7-8, with 11 nucleotides matching TRBD2. CDR3 length: 18 residues. The V segment lost 5 bases and the J segment 2 bases; nucleotides outside the gene matches: 12. Germline V CDR1 and CDR2: SGHVS, FQNEAQ. The CDR3 is CASSIRLAGFLFTDTQYF. For the CDR3, the DNA is TGTGCCAGCAGCATTCGACTAGCGGGGTTCTTATTCACAGATACGCAGTATTTT. Using reference TRBV7-8 and TRBJ2-3 for the parts outside the CDR3, the full variable domain is GAGVSQSPRYKVAKRGQDVALRCDPISGHVSLFWYQQALGQGPEFLTYFQNEAQLDKSGLPSDRFFAERPEGSVSTLKIQRTQQEDSAVYLCASSIRLAGFLFTDTQYFGPGTRLTVL.

CDR3 sequence reads: CASSPPSGSRYEQYF. The CDR3 nucleotides read TGTGCCAGCAGTCCGCCTTCCGGGTCAAGATACGAGCAGTACTTC. The chain employs TRBV28 and TRBJ2-7; D is unresolved. The germline V gene encodes CDR1 MDHEN and CDR2 SYDVKM. CDR3 length equals 15 residues. Between the trimmed V and J ends, which lost 5 bases and 4 bases, there was a span of 18 bases.

This chain connects TRBV5-8 to TRBJ1-2, with no clear D. CDR1 and CDR2 from the germline V gene are SGHTS and YDEGEE. V shed 3 bases and J shed 0 bases, with 6 bases lying between them. This CDR3 spans 13 amino acids. The CDR3 bases are TGTGCCAGCAGCTCAGGACCTAACTATGGCTACACCTTC. The encoded protein is CASSSGPNYGYTF.

This chain connects TRBV7-2 to TRBJ2-7, with 8 bases identical to TRBD2. This CDR3 has 11 amino acids. Germline-derived CDR1 and CDR2 are SGHTA and FQGNSA. Losses at the gene ends were 5 bases for V and 6 bases for J; bases not matched to a gene: 0. This CDR3 is CASSRGGEQYF. The CDR3 nucleotides are TGTGCCAGCAGCCGGGGGGGCGAGCAGTACTTC.

This clone was observed once. This chain connects TRBV6-6 to TRBJ2-7; 8 nucleotides align to TRBD2. CDR1 is MNHNY and CDR2 is SVGAGI in the germline V gene (reference sequence). V was pared by 2 bases and J by 1 base, with 4 bases of the junction left unmatched. The CDR3 runs 15 residues. This CDR3 reads CASSYGLAGSYEQYF. Written as DNA, the CDR3 is TGTGCCAGCAGTTACGGGTTAGCGGGGTCCTACGAGCAGTACTTC.

V gene TRBV9 combines with J gene TRBJ1-6; D is ambiguous. This CDR3 is built from 14 residues. Trimming removed 0 bases at V and 10 bases at J, with 11 bases between. From germline, CDR1 is SGDLS and CDR2 YYNGEE. The CDR3 loop is CASSVGEEGSPLHF. The DNA for the CDR3 is TGTGCCAGCAGCGTAGGCGAGGAGGGATCACCCCTCCACTTT. Full variable domain (outside the CDR3, taken from reference TRBV9 and TRBJ1-6): DSGVTQTPKHLITATGQRVTLRCSPRSGDLSVYWYQQSLDQGLQFLIQYYNGEERAKGNILERFSAQQFPDLHSELNLSSLELGDSALYFCASSVGEEGSPLHFGNGTRLTVT.

V is TRBV9 and J is TRBJ2-6; D not certain. CDR1 and CDR2 from the germline V gene are SGDLS and YYNGEE. V shed 4 bases and J shed 2 bases, with 7 bases lying between them. The CDR3 is made up of 14 amino acids. DNA of the CDR3: TGTGCCAGCAGCTACCGGGCTGGGGCCAACGTCCTGACTTTC. This encodes CASSYRAGANVLTF.

This chain uses TRBV5-1 with TRBJ2-1, with unresolved D. CDR1 is SGHRS and CDR2 is YFSETQ in the germline V gene. The V and J ends lost 3 bases and 6 bases respectively, with 7 bases between them. This CDR3 contains 12 residues. CDR3: CASSSPPNEQFF. DNA of the CDR3: TGCGCCAGCAGCTCTCCCCCCAATGAGCAGTTCTTC.

The rearrangement uses TRBV27 and TRBJ1-2; D gene uncertain. Germline lookup yields CDR1 MNHEY and CDR2 SMNVEV (reference sequence). This CDR3 contains 13 residues. V was pared by 5 bases and J by 4 bases, with 11 bases between. The CDR3 is CASSPRSPYGYTF. The CDR3 coding sequence is TGTGCCAGCAGTCCCCGGAGTCCCTATGGCTACACCTTC.

The gene calls are TRBV12-5 and TRBJ1-5; 7 bases agree with TRBD1. V dropped 1 base and J dropped 4; count of bases not matched to a gene: 7. The germline V gene has CDR1 LGHNT and CDR2 FRNRAP. This CDR3 has 16 residues. The CDR3 region has the DNA TGTGCTAGTGGTTTGGAGACAGGGCCTAAGAATCAGCCCCAGCATTTT. This translates into CASGLETGPKNQPQHF.